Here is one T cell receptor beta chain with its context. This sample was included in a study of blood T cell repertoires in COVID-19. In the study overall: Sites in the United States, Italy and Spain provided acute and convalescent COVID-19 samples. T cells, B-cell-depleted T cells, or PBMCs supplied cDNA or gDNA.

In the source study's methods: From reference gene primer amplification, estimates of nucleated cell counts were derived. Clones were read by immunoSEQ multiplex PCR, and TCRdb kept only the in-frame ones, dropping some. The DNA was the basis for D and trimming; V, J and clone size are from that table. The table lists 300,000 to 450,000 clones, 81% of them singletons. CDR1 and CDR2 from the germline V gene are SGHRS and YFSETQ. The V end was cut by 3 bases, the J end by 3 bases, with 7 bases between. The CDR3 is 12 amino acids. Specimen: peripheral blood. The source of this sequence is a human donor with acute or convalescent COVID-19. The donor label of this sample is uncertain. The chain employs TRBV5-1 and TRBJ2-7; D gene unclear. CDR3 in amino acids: CASSSPGYEQYF. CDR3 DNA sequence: TGCGCCAGCAGCTCCCCCGGCTACGAGCAGTACTTC.